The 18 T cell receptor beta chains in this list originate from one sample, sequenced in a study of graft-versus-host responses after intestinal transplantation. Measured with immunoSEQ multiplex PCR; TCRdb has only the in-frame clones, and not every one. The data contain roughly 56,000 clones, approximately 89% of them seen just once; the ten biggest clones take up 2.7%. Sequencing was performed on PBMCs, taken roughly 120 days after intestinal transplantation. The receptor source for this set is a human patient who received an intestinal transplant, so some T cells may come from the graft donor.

CDR3 coding DNA: TGTGCCAGCAGGGCGGGGCTAAGAACCGGGGAGCTGTTTTTT. It is translated as CASRAGLRTGELFF. The chain carries TRBV2 and TRBJ2-2; a weak D match, TRBD2 (6 bases). Germline loops: CDR1 SNHLY, CDR2 FYNNEI. The CDR3 runs 14 residues. V lost 6 bases and J 5 bases, leaving 13 bases between the germline ends.

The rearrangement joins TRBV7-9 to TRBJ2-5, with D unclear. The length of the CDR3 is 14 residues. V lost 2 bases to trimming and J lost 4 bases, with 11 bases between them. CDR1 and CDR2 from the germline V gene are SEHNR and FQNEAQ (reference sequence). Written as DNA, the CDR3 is TGTGCCAGCAGCTTATACCCGGAGAGAGAGACCCAGTACTTC. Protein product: CASSLYPERETQYF.

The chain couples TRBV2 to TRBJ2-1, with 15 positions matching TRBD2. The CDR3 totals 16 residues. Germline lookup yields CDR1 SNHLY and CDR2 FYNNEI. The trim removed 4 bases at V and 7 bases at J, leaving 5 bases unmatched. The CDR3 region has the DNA TGTGCCAGCAGTGCCTGGACTAGCGGGGGGGAAAATGAGCAGTTCTTC. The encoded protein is CASSAWTSGGENEQFF.

CDR3 in amino acids: CASRAGTQETQYF. CDR3 DNA sequence: TGCGCCAGCAGGGCAGGGACCCAAGAGACCCAGTACTTC. The chain is built from TRBV5-1 and TRBJ2-5; perhaps D is TRBD1 or TRBD2 (5 bases each). This CDR3 comprises 13 residues. Trimming pared 5 bases from V and 1 base from J, leaving 9 bases between. The V gene's germline CDR1 is SGHRS and CDR2 YFSETQ.

CDR3 DNA: TGTGCCACCAGCCAGAACAGGGGGCCGAACTACGAGCAGTACTTC. As protein: CATSQNRGPNYEQYF. This chain uses TRBV15 with TRBJ2-7; 9 bases match TRBD1. The germline V gene encodes CDR1 LNHNV and CDR2 YYDKDF (reference sequence). The length of the CDR3 is 15 residues. V was clipped by 5 bases and J by 3 bases; unmatched bases: 8.

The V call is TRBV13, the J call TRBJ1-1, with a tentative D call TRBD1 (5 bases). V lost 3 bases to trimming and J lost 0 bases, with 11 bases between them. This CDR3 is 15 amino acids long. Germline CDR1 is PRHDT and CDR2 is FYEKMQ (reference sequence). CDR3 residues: CASSLRDRVNTEAFF. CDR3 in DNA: TGTGCCAGCAGCTTGCGGGACCGTGTGAACACTGAAGCTTTCTTT.

The CDR3 region has the DNA TGTGCCAGCAGCACGATGGCAGGGTATCCTGAAGCTTTCTTT. Translation gives CASSTMAGYPEAFF. V usage is TRBV5-6 and J usage is TRBJ1-1; D possibly corresponds to TRBD1 (5 bases). The ends were cut back, 4 bases at V and 6 bases at J, with 16 bases in the middle. CDR1 is SGHDT, CDR2 YYEEEE, per germline. The CDR3 runs to 14 residues.

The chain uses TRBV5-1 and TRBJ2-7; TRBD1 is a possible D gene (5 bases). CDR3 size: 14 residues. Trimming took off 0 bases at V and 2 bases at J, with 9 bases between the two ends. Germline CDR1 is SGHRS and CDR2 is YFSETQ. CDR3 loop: CASSLALGAYEQYF. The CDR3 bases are TGCGCCAGCAGCTTGGCCTTAGGGGCCTACGAGCAGTACTTC.

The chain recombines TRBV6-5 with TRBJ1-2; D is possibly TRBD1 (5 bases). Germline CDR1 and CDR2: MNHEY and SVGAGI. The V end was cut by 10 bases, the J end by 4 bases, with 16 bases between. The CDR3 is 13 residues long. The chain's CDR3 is CATARQLLYGYTF. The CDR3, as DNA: TGTGCCACAGCTCGACAGCTTCTCTATGGCTACACCTTC.

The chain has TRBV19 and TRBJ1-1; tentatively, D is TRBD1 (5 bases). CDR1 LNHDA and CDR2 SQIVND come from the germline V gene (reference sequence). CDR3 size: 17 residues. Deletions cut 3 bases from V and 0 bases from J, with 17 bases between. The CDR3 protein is CASSIKGARAMNTEAFF. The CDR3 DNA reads TGTGCCAGTAGTATCAAAGGGGCCCGGGCCATGAACACTGAAGCTTTCTTT.

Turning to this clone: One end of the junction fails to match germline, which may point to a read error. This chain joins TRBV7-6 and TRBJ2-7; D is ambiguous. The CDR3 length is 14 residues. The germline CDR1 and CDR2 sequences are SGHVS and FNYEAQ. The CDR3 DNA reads TGTGCTAGCAGCTTAGCCCCAGGATCCTACGAGCAGTACTTC. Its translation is CASSLAPGSYEQYF.

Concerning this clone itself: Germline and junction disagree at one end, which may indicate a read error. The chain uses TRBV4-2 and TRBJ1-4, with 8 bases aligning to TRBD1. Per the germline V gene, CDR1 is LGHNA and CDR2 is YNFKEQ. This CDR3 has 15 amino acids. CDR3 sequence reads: CVSSQAGTGDEKLFF. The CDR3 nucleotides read TGTGTCAGCAGCCAAGCCGGGACAGGAGATGAAAAACTGTTTTTT.

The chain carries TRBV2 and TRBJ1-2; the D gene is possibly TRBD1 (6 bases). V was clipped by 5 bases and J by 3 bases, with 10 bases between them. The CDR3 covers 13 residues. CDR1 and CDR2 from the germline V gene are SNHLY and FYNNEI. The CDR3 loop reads CASSFTGYYGYTF. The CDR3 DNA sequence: TGTGCCAGCAGTTTTACAGGGTACTATGGCTACACCTTC.

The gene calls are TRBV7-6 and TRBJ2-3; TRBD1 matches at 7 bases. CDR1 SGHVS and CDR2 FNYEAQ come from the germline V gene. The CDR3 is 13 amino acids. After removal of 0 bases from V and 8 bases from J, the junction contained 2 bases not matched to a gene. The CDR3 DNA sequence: TGTGCCAGCAGCTTAGCGGGACAGATTACGCAGTATTTT. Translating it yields CASSLAGQITQYF.

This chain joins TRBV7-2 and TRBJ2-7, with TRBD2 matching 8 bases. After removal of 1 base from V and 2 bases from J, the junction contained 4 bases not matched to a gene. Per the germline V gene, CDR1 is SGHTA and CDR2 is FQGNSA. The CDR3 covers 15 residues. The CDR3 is CASSLEAGGTYEQYF. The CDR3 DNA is TGTGCCAGCAGCTTAGAGGCGGGGGGTACCTACGAGCAGTACTTC.

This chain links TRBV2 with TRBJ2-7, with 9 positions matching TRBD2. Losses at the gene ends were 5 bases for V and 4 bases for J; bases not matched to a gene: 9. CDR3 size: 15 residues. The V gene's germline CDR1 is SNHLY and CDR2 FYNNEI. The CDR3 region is CASSSYSGSLYEQYF. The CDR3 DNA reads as TGTGCCAGCAGTTCCTATAGCGGGAGTTTGTACGAGCAGTACTTC.

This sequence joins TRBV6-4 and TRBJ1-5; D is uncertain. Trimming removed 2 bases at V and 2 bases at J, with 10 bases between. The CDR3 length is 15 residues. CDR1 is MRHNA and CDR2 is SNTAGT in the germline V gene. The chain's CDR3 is CASSDLSSCNQPQHF. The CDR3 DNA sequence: TGTGCCAGCAGTGACCTGAGCTCGTGCAATCAGCCCCAGCATTTT.

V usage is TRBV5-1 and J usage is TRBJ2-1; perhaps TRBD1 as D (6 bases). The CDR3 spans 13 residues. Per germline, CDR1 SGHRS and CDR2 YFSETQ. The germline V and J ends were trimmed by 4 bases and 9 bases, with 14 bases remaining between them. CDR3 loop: CASSTTGAPEQFF. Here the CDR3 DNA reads TGCGCCAGCAGCACGACAGGCGCCCCTGAGCAGTTCTTC.